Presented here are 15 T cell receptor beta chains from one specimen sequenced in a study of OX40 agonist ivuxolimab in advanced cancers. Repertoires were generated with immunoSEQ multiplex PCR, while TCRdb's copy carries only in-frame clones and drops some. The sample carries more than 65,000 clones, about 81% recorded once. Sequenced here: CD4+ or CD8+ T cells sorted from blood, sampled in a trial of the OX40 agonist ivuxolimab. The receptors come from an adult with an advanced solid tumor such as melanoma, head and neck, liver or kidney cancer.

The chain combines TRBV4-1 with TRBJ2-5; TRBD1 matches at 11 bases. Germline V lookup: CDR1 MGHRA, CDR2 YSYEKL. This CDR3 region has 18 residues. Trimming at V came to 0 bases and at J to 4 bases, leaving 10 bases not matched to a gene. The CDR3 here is CASSQDSSGQGARETQYF. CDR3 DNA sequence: TGCGCCAGCAGCCAAGATTCAAGTGGACAGGGGGCACGAGAGACCCAGTACTTC.

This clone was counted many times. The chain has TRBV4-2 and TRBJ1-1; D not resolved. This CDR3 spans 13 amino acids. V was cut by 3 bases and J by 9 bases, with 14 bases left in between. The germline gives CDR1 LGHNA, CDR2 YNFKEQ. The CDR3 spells CASSQVDTEKAFF. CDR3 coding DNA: TGTGCCAGCAGCCAGGTAGACACGGAGAAAGCTTTCTTT.

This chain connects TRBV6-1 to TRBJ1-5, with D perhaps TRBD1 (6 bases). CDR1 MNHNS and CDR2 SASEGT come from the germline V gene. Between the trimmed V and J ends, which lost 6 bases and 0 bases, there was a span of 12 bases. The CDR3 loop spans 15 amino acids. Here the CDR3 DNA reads TGTGCCAGCAGACCACAGGGACTTAGCAATCAGCCCCAGCATTTT. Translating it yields CASRPQGLSNQPQHF.

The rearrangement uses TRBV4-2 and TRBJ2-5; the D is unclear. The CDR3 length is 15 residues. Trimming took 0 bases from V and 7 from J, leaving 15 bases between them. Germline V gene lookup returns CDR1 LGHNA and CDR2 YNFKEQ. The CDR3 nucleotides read TGTGCCAGCAGCCAAGAACACCATTCCAGTGGGACCCAGTACTTC. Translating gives CASSQEHHSSGTQYF.

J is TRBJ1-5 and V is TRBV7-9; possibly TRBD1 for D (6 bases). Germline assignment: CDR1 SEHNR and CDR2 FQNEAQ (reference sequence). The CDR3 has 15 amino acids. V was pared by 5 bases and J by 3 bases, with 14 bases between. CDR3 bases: TGTGCCAGCAGCCCCGGGGGCGGCCTCAATCAGCCCCAGCATTTT. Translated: CASSPGGGLNQPQHF.

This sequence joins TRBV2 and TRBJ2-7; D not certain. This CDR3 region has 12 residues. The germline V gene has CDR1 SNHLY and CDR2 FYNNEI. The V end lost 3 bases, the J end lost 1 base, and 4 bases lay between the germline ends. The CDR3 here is CASSDQSYEQYF. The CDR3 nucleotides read TGTGCCAGCAGTGACCAGTCCTACGAGCAGTACTTC.

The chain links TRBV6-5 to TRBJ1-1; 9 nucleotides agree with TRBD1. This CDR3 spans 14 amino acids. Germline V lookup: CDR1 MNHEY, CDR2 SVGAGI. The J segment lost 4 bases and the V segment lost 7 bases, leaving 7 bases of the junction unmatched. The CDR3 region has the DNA TGTGCCAGCACCTACGGGACAGGGATCACTGAAGCTTTCTTT. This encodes CASTYGTGITEAFF.

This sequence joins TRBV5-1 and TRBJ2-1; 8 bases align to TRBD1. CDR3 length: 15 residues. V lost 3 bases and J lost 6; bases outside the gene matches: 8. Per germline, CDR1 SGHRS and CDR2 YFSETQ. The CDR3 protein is CASSSSPGQGNEQFF. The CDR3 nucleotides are TGCGCCAGCAGCTCAAGCCCAGGACAGGGCAATGAGCAGTTCTTC.

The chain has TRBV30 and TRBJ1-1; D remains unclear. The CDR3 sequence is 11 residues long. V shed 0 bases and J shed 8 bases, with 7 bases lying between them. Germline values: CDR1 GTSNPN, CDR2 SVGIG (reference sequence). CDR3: CAWSVIQEAFF. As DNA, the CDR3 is TGTGCCTGGAGTGTAATACAGGAAGCTTTCTTT.

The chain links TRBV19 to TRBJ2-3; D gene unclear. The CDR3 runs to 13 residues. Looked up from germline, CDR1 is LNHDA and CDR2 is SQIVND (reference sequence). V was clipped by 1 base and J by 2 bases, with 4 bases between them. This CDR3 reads CASSIAFTDTQYF. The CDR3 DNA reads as TGTGCCAGTAGTATAGCCTTCACAGATACGCAGTATTTT. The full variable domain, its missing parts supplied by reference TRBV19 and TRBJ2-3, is DGGITQSPKYLFRKEGQNVTLSCEQNLNHDAMYWYRQDPGQGLRLIYYSQIVNDFQKGDIAEGYSVSREKKESFPLTVTSAQKNPTAFYLCASSIAFTDTQYFGPGTRLTVL.

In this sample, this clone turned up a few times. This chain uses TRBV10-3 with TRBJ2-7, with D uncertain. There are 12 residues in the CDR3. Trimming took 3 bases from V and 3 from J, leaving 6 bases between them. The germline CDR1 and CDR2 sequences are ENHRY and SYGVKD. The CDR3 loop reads CAISERLYEQYF. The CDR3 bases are TGTGCCATCAGTGAACGTCTCTACGAGCAGTACTTC.

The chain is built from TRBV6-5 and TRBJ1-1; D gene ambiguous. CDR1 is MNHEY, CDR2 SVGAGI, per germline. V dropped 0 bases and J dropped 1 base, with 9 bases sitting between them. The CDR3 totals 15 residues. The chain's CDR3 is CASSYSPTENTEAFF. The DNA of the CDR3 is TGTGCCAGCAGTTACTCCCCGACTGAGAACACTGAAGCTTTCTTT.

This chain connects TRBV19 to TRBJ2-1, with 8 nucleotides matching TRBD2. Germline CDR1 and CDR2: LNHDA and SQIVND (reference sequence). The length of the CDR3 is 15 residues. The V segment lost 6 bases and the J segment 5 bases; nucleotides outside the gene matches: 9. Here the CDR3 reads CASRPRGGIHNEQFF. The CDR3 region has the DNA TGTGCCAGTAGGCCTCGGGGGGGCATCCACAATGAGCAGTTCTTC.

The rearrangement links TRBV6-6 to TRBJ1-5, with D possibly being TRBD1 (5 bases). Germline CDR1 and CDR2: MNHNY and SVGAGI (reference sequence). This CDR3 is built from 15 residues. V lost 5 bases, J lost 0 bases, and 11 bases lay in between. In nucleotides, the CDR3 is TGTGCCAGCAGTCAAAGACAGAATAGCAATCAGCCCCAGCATTTT. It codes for CASSQRQNSNQPQHF.

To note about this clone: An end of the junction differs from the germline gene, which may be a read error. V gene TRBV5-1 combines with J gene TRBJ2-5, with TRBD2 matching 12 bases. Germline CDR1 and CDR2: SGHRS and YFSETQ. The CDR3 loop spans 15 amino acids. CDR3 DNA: TGCGCCAGCAGTTCCACTAGCGGGGGGCAAGGGACCCAGTACTTC. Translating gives CASSSTSGGQGTQYF.